The clone carrying this TCR beta chain was picked up a small number of times. Antigen specificity is unknown. The sample belongs to a study of post-analysis software for immune sequencing data. Broader study findings: Normalized Chao1 diversity was significantly lower in multiple sclerosis patients than in controls. Compared with controls, patients had more of 4 or 5 TRBV segments, including TRBV5-6, TRBV5-1 and TRBV20-1.

Unique molecular identifiers tagged the TCR beta cDNA libraries. Using its own MiXCR run on the PCR reads, TCRdb lists one record per CDR3 protein. Of about half a million distinct CDR3 sequences in the sample, over 35% were seen once. Trimming took off 6 bases at V and 0 bases at J, with 12 bases between the two ends. The CDR3 has 15 residues. Per the germline V gene, CDR1 is MDHEN and CDR2 is SYDVKM. V usage is TRBV28 and J usage is TRBJ2-1; D is undetermined. The sequenced sample was blood. This TCR derives from a girl between 5 and 17 years old with multiple sclerosis. For the CDR3, the DNA is TGTGCCAGCAGATCGGCAGGCGCCTCCTACAATGAGCAGTTCTTC. It codes for CASRSAGASYNEQFF.